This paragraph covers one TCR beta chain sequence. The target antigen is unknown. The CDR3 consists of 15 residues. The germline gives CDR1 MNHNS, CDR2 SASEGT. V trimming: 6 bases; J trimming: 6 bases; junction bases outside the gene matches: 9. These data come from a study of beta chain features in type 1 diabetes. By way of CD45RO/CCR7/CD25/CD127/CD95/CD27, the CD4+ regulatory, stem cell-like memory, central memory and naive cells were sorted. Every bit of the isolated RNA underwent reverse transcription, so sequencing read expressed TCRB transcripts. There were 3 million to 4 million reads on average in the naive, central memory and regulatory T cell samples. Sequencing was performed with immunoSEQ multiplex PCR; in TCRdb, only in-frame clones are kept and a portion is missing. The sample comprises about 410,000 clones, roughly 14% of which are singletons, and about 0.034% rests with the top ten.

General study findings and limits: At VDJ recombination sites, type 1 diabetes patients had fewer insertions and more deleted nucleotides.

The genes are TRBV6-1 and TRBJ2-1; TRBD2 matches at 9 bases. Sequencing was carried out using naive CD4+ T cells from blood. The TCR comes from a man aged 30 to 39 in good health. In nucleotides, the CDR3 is TGTGCCAGCAGGGGGTGGCTAGCGGGACCCAATGAGCAGTTCTTC. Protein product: CASRGWLAGPNEQFF.